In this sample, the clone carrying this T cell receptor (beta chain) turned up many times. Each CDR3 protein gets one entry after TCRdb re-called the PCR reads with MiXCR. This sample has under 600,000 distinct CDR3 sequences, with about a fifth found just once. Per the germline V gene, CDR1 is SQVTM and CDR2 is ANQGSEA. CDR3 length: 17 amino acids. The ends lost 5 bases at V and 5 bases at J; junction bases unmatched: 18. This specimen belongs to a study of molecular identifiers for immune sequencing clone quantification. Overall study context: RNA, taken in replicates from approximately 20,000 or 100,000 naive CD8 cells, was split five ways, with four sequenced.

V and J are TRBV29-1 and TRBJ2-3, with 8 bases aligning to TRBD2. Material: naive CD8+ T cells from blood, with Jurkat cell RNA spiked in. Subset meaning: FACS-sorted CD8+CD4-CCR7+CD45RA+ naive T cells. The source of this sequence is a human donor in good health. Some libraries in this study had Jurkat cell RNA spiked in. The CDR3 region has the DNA TGCAGCGTTAGACGACAAAGCGGGAGTCAATCCATAGATACGCAGTATTTT. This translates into CSVRRQSGSQSIDTQYF.